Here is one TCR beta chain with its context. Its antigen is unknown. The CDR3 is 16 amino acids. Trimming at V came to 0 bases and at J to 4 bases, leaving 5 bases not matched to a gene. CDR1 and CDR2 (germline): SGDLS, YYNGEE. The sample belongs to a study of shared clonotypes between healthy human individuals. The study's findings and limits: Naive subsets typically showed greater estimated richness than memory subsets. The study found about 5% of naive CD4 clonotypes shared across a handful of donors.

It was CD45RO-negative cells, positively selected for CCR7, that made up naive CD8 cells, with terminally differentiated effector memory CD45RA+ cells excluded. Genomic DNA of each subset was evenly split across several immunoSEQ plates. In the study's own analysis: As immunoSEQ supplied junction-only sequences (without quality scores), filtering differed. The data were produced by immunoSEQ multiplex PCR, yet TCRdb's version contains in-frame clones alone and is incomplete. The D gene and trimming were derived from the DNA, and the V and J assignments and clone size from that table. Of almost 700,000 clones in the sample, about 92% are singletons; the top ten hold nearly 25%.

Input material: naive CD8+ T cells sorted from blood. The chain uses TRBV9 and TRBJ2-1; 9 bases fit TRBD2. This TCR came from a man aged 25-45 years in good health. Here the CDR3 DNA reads TGTGCCAGCAGCGTAGCCGCGACTAGCGGATACAATGAGCAGTTCTTC. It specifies CASSVAATSGYNEQFF. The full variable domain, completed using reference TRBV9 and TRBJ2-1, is DSGVTQTPKHLITATGQRVTLRCSPRSGDLSVYWYQQSLDQGLQFLIQYYNGEERAKGNILERFSAQQFPDLHSELNLSSLELGDSALYFCASSVAATSGYNEQFFGPGTRLTVL.